Listed below are T cell receptor beta chains from one sample, sequenced in a study of T cell clones after liver transplantation. Only in-frame clones appear in the TCRdb table, and some are missing; sequencing was by immunoSEQ multiplex PCR. The sample lists 12,000 to 15,000 clones, around nine tenths occurring once. The sample consisted of CD8+ T cells from blood, taken before liver transplant. The receptors were gathered from a human donor who received a liver transplant. Both conserved end residues are part of each CDR3. A D gene is named only where the DNA matches it firmly.

>NA|TRBJ2-1|TRBV28
TGTGCCAGCTATAGAAGCAGGGGCGGGGGAAGAGAGCAGTTCTTC
CASYRSRGGGREQFF
>NA|TRBJ2-7|TRBV27
TGTGCCAGCAGTTTAACGGGAGACCCCTTTGAGCAGTACTTC
CASSLTGDPFEQYF
>TRBD2|TRBJ2-1|TRBV9
TGTGCCAGCAGCGTTAGCGGGAGGGGTGCGGATGAGCAGTTCTTC
CASSVSGRGADEQFF
>TRBD2|TRBJ2-7|TRBV7-9
TGTGCCAGCACCGGGACTAGCGGGGCCTACGAGCAGTACTTC
CASTGTSGAYEQYF
>TRBD1|TRBJ1-1|TRBV29-1
TGCAGCGTTGAAGTTTGGGACAGGGGGGATGCTGAAGCTTTCTTT
CSVEVWDRGDAEAFF
>NA|TRBJ1-3|TRBV13
TGTGCCAGCAGCCCTCAGCTGTGGACCTCTGGAAACACCATATATTTT
CASSPQLWTSGNTIYF
>NA|TRBJ2-7|TRBV4-1
TGCGCCAGCAGGCCCCGGCAGGGAGTCTACGAGCAGTACTTC
CASRPRQGVYEQYF
>NA|TRBJ2-7|TRBV5-6
TGTGCCAGCAGCTTTGGCTTACCCGGCGAGCAGTACTTC
CASSFGLPGEQYF
>NA|TRBJ2-5|TRBV4-3
TGCGCCAGCAGCGAAGGGGGGGGAGAGACCCAGTACTTC
CASSEGGGETQYF
>TRBD1|TRBJ2-7|TRBV29-1
TGCAGCGTTGAACGGGACAGTTACGAGCAGTACTTC
CSVERDSYEQYF
>NA|TRBJ2-7|TRBV5-5
TGTGCCAGCAGCGGTTTATGGACTTCGGCTTCCTACGAGCAGTACTTC
CASSGLWTSASYEQYF